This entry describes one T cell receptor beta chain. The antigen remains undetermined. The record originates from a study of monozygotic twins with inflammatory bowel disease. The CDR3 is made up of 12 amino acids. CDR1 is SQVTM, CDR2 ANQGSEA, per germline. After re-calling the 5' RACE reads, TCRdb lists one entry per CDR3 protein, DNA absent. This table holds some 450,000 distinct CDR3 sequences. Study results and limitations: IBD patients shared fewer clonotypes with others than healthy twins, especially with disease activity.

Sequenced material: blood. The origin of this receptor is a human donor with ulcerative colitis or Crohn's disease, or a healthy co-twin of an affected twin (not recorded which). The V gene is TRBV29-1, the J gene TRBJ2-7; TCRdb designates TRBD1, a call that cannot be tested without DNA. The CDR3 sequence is CSVADRGYEQYF.